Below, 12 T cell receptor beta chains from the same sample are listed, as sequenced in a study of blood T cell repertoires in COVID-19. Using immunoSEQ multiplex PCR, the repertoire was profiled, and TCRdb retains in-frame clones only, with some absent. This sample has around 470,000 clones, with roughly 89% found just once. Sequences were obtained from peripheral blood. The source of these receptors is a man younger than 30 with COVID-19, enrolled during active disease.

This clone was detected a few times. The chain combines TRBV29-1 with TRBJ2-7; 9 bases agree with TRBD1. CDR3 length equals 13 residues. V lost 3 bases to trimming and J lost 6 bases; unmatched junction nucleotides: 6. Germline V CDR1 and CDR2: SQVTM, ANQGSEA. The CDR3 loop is CSVEGQGGFEQYF. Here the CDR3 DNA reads TGCAGCGTTGAGGGACAGGGTGGTTTCGAGCAGTACTTC.

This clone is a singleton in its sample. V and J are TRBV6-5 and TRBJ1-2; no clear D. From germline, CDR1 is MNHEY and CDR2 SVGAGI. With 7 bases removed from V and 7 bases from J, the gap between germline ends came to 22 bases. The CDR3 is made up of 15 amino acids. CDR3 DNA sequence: TGTGCCAGCACTTTAGCAGGAGGGAACGACGCTGGCTACACCTTC. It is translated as CASTLAGGNDAGYTF.

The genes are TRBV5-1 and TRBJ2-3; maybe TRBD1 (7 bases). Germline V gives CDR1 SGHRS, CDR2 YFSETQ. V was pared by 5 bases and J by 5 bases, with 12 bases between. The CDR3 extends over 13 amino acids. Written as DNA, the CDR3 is TGCGCCAGCAGTTGGCAGGGGGGAGATACGCAGTATTTT. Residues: CASSWQGGDTQYF.

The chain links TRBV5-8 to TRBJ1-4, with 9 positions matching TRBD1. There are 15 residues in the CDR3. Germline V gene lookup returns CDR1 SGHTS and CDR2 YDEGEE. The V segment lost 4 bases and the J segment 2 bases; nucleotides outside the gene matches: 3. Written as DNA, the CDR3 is TGTGCCAGCAGCCACGGGACAGGGACTAATGAAAAACTGTTTTTT. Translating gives CASSHGTGTNEKLFF.

The CDR3 nucleotides are TGTGCCAGTAGTAGACAGGGACGATCCTACGAGCAGTACTTC. It yields the protein CASSRQGRSYEQYF. This chain joins TRBV19 and TRBJ2-7, with 7 bases matching TRBD1. Trimming removed 4 bases from V and 1 base from J; junction bases left unmatched: 4. Looked up from germline, CDR1 is LNHDA and CDR2 is SQIVND (reference sequence). CDR3 size: 14 residues. The full variable domain, rest sourced from reference TRBV19 and TRBJ2-7, is DGGITQSPKYLFRKEGQNVTLSCEQNLNHDAMYWYRQDPGQGLRLIYYSQIVNDFQKGDIAEGYSVSREKKESFPLTVTSAQKNPTAFYLCASSRQGRSYEQYFGPGTRLTVT.

The CDR3 bases are TGCGCCAGCAGCACCGGACTAGTTGGTAACACCGGGGAGCTGTTTTTT. Protein sequence: CASSTGLVGNTGELFF. V gene TRBV5-1 combines with J gene TRBJ2-2, with TRBD2 identical over 7 bases. CDR1 and CDR2 from the germline V gene are SGHRS and YFSETQ. Losses at the gene ends were 4 bases for V and 2 bases for J; bases not matched to a gene: 8. The CDR3 runs 16 residues.

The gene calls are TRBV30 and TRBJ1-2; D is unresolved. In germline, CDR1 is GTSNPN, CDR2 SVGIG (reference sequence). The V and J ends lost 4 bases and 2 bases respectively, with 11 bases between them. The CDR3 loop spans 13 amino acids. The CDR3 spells CAWIGRINYGYTF. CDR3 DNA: TGTGCCTGGATCGGCAGGATAAACTATGGCTACACCTTC.

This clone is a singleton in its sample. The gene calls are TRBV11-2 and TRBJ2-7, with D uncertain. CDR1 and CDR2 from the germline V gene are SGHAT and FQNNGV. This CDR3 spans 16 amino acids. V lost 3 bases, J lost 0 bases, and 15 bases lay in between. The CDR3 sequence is CASSFQTQAFSYEQYF. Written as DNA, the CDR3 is TGTGCCAGCAGCTTCCAAACCCAAGCCTTCTCCTACGAGCAGTACTTC.

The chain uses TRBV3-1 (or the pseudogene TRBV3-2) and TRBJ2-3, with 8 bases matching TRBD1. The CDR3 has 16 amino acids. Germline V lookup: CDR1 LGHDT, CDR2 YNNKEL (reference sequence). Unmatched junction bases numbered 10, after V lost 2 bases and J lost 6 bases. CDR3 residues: CASSQISGGWLDTQYF. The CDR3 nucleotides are TGTGCCAGCAGCCAAATTTCAGGGGGCTGGTTGGATACGCAGTATTTT.

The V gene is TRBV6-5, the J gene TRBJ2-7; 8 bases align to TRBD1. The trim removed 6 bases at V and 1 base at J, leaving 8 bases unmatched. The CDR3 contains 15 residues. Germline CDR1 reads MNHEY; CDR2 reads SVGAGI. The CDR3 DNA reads TGTGCCAGCAGCATTTCAGGGGGCGAGTCCTACGAGCAGTACTTC. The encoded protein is CASSISGGESYEQYF.

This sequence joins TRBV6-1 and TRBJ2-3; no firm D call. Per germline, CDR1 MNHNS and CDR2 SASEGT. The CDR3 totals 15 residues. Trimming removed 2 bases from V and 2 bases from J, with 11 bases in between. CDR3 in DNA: TGTGCCAGCAGTGAACACAGCAGCTCCACAGATACGCAGTATTTT. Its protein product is CASSEHSSSTDTQYF.

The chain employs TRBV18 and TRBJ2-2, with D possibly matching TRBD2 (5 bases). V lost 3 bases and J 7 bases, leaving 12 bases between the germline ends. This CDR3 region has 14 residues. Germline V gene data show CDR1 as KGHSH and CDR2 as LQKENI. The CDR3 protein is CASSPAVGGGELFF. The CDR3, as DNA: TGTGCCAGCTCACCGGCGGTAGGAGGCGGGGAGCTGTTTTTT. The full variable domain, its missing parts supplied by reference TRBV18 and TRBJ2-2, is NAGVMQNPRHLVRRRGQEARLRCSPMKGHSHVYWYRQLPEEGLKFMVYLQKENIIDESGMPKERFSAEFPKEGPSILRIQQVVRGDSAAYFCASSPAVGGGELFFGEGSRLTVL.